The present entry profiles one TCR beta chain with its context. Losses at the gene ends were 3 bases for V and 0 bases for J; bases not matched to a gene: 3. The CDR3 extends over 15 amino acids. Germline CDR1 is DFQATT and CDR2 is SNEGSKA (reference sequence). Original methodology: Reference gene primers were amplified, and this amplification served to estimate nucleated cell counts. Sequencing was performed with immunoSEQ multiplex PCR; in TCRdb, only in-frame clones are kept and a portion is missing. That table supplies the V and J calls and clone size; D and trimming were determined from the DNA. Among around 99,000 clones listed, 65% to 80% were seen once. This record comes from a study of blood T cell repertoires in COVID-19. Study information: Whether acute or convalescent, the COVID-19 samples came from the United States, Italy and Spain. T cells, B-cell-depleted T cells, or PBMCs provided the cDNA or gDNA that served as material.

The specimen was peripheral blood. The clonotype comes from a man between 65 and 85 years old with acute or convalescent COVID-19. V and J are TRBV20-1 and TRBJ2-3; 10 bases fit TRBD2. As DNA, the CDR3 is TGCAGTGCTAGTATACTAGCGGGGAGCACAGATACGCAGTATTTT. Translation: CSASILAGSTDTQYF.